The 19 T cell receptor beta chains in this list originate from one sample, sequenced in a study of T-cell memory formation after mild COVID-19. TCRdb used MiXCR to reprocess the 5' RACE reads, holding one entry per CDR3 protein. This table has about 84,000 distinct CDR3 sequences, around 14% appearing once. Sequencing was done on a sample of PBMCs or a T cell subset sorted from them (not recorded which). Receptors were obtained from an adult woman who had mild COVID-19 (a few samples of this study predate the infection). Cell type and time point are not known.

This clonotype was counted a few times. The chain carries TRBV4-1 and TRBJ1-2; the D is unclear. The length of the CDR3 is 15 residues. The germline CDR1 and CDR2 sequences are MGHRA and YSYEKL. Trimming took off 0 bases at V and 4 bases at J, with 12 bases between the two ends. In DNA, the CDR3 is TGCGCCAGCAGCCAAGAACTAGCTTACCCCTATGGCTACACCTTC. Protein product: CASSQELAYPYGYTF.

The J gene is TRBJ2-3, the V gene TRBV5-4; TRBD2 is a possible D gene (5 bases). Per germline, CDR1 SGHNT and CDR2 YYREEE (reference sequence). The V end lost 4 bases, the J end lost 4 bases, and 19 bases lay between the germline ends. CDR3 length: 16 residues. CDR3 residues: CASSPGIGQPPDTQYF. In DNA, the CDR3 is TGTGCCAGCAGCCCGGGGATAGGCCAGCCTCCAGATACGCAGTATTTT.

The chain employs TRBV5-1 and TRBJ2-3, with 11 bases aligning to TRBD2. The CDR3 has 15 residues. Germline trimming cut 4 bases from V and 3 bases from J; bases unmatched to any gene: 4. CDR1 is SGHRS and CDR2 is YFSETQ in the germline V gene. The CDR3 DNA is TGCGCCAGCAGCCCGGGACTAGCGGAAACAGATACGCAGTATTTT. Translation: CASSPGLAETDTQYF. The variable domain in full, completed from reference TRBV5-1 and TRBJ2-3, reads KAGVTQTPRYLIKTRGQQVTLSCSPISGHRSVSWYQQTPGQGLQFLFEYFSETQRNKGNFPGRFSGRQFSNSRSEMNVSTLELGDSALYLCASSPGLAETDTQYFGPGTRLTVL.

The sample holds a few counts of this clonotype. J is TRBJ1-5 and V is TRBV6-2 or TRBV6-3; a possible D gene is TRBD1 (6 bases). The CDR3 runs to 15 residues. V was pared by 0 bases and J by 5 bases, with 11 bases between. Per germline, CDR1 MNHEY and CDR2 SVGEGT. The chain's CDR3 is CASSYSPEGDQPQHF. The CDR3 bases are TGTGCCAGCAGTTACTCCCCCGAGGGGGATCAGCCCCAGCATTTT.

The rearrangement uses TRBV29-1 and TRBJ1-1; D might be TRBD1 (5 bases). Per the germline V gene, CDR1 is SQVTM and CDR2 is ANQGSEA. The CDR3 spans 12 residues. The V and J ends lost 6 bases and 0 bases respectively, with 8 bases between them. The CDR3 nucleotides are TGCAGCGTAGGGACGTTGAACACTGAAGCTTTCTTT. Its translation: CSVGTLNTEAFF. The full variable domain, with the rest looked up from reference TRBV29-1 and TRBJ1-1, is SAVISQKPSRDICQRGTSLTIQCQVDSQVTMMFWYRQQPGQSLTLIATANQGSEATYESGFVIDKFPISRPNLTFSTLTVSNMSPEDSSIYLCSVGTLNTEAFFGQGTRLTVV.

This clonotype has a handful of counts. The gene calls are TRBV29-1 and TRBJ2-1; 11 bases agree with TRBD2. The CDR3 spans 16 residues. Per germline, CDR1 SQVTM and CDR2 ANQGSEA. After removal of 5 bases from V and 3 bases from J, the junction contained 9 bases not matched to a gene. In nucleotides, the CDR3 is TGCAGCGTTAGCCAAGTAGCGGGAGGGATCTACAATGAGCAGTTCTTC. Translating it yields CSVSQVAGGIYNEQFF.

In its sample, this clonotype was seen a few times. The J gene is TRBJ2-5, the V gene TRBV7-9, with TRBD1 matching over 10 bases. V lost 0 bases, J lost 1 base, and 5 bases stayed unmatched. This CDR3 is built from 17 residues. Germline CDR1 reads SEHNR; CDR2 reads FQNEAQ (reference sequence). The CDR3 protein is CASSLARTGGTQETQYF. The CDR3 coding sequence is TGTGCCAGCAGCTTAGCCCGGACAGGGGGGACCCAAGAGACCCAGTACTTC.

This clonotype appeared a few times. The chain joins TRBV7-6 to TRBJ2-2; D perhaps matches TRBD2 (6 bases). The length of the CDR3 is 15 residues. V was cut by 8 bases and J by 4 bases, with 17 bases left in between. Germline V CDR1 and CDR2: SGHVS, FNYEAQ. For the CDR3, the DNA is TGTGCCAGCTCTACCGGAGGGGTTTTCACCGGGGAGCTGTTTTTT. Encoded protein: CASSTGGVFTGELFF.

The chain couples TRBV9 to TRBJ2-3; 8 bases map to TRBD2. The CDR3 runs 16 residues. Germline V gene sequence: CDR1 SGDLS, CDR2 YYNGEE. The V segment lost 8 bases and the J segment 5 bases; nucleotides outside the gene matches: 16. This CDR3 reads CASSHPGGAQGDTQYF. The CDR3 coding sequence is TGTGCCAGTTCCCACCCCGGGGGGGCGCAGGGAGATACGCAGTATTTT. Variable domain in full (rest from reference TRBV9 and TRBJ2-3): DSGVTQTPKHLITATGQRVTLRCSPRSGDLSVYWYQQSLDQGLQFLIQYYNGEERAKGNILERFSAQQFPDLHSELNLSSLELGDSALYFCASSHPGGAQGDTQYFGPGTRLTVL.

In this sample, this clonotype turned up a few times. The chain couples TRBV7-9 to TRBJ2-2; 12 positions agree with TRBD2. This CDR3 is 16 amino acids long. The germline gives CDR1 SEHNR, CDR2 FQNEAQ (reference sequence). With V trimmed by 3 bases and J by 5 bases, 4 bases remained unmatched. CDR3 loop: CASSFGLAGQTGELFF. The CDR3 nucleotides read TGTGCCAGCAGCTTCGGACTAGCGGGGCAAACCGGGGAGCTGTTTTTT. Full variable domain (rest looked up from reference TRBV7-9 and TRBJ2-2): DTGVSQNPRHKITKRGQNVTFRCDPISEHNRLYWYRQTLGQGPEFLTYFQNEAQLEKSRLLSDRFSAERPKGSFSTLEIQRTEQGDSAMYLCASSFGLAGQTGELFFGEGSRLTVL.

Only a few counts were recorded for this clonotype. This chain connects TRBV20-1 to TRBJ2-1, with 13 bases matching TRBD2. Germline assignment: CDR1 DFQATT and CDR2 SNEGSKA (reference sequence). CDR3 size: 17 residues. The ends lost 1 base at V and 7 bases at J; junction bases unmatched: 10. CDR3 bases: TGCAGTGCTAGAGCCTATATGACTAGCGGGAGGCAGAATGAGCAGTTCTTC. Residues: CSARAYMTSGRQNEQFF.

This clonotype has a count of ten or more. The genes are TRBV29-1 and TRBJ2-1; D assignment may be TRBD1 or TRBD2 (5 bases each). Deletions cut 6 bases from V and 7 bases from J, with 10 bases between. This CDR3 comprises 11 residues. The germline CDR1 and CDR2 sequences are SQVTM and ANQGSEA. This CDR3 reads CSVPWGNEQFF. DNA of the CDR3: TGCAGCGTGCCGTGGGGGAATGAGCAGTTCTTC.

The chain has TRBV20-1 and TRBJ2-5; D not certain. The CDR3 runs 12 residues. V was pared by 5 bases and J by 5 bases, with 12 bases between. The germline V gene has CDR1 DFQATT and CDR2 SNEGSKA (reference sequence). The CDR3 sequence: CSAVDVGETQYF. CDR3 in DNA: TGCAGTGCTGTTGATGTGGGGGAGACCCAGTACTTC.

The CDR3 coding sequence is TGCGCCAGCAGCTTGGGCATTGGGGGTGGAGGCAATCAGCCCCAGCATTTT. Encoded protein: CASSLGIGGGGNQPQHF. The J gene is TRBJ1-5, the V gene TRBV5-1, with D tentatively TRBD1 (5 bases). CDR1 is SGHRS, CDR2 YFSETQ, per germline. The germline V and J ends were trimmed by 0 bases and 2 bases, with 15 bases remaining between them. This CDR3 region has 17 residues.

The V call is TRBV4-3, the J call TRBJ2-7; TRBD2 aligns across 12 bases. CDR1 and CDR2 from the germline V gene are LGHNA and YSLEER. V shed 3 bases and J 4 bases; nucleotides not matched to a gene: 4. The CDR3 sequence is 15 residues long. The CDR3 DNA reads TGCGCCAGCAGCCACGGACTAGCGGGACCTTACGAGCAGTACTTC. Its protein product is CASSHGLAGPYEQYF.

This rearrangement joins TRBV21-1 to TRBJ1-1. TRBV21-1 is noted as a pseudogene. The CDR3 runs to 17 residues. The CDR3 is CASREVRGFCGFTEAFF. The CDR3 DNA sequence: TGTGCCAGCAGAGAAGTACGAGGTTTTTGTGGCTTTACTGAAGCTTTCTTT.

This clonotype was seen many times. The V call is TRBV24-1, the J call TRBJ1-2, with 9 nucleotides matching TRBD1. There are 13 residues in the CDR3. V shed 7 bases and J 13 bases; nucleotides not matched to a gene: 12. Germline CDR1 and CDR2: KGHDR and SFDVKD. CDR3 region: CATRDGQGTAVTF. CDR3 in DNA: TGTGCCACCAGGGATGGACAGGGGACCGCGGTCACCTTC.

This clonotype has only a few counts. The CDR3, as DNA: TGTGCCAGCAGAGGAGGTAGCGCCTATGGCTACACCTTC. This codes for CASRGGSAYGYTF. V usage is TRBV12-3 or TRBV12-4 and J usage is TRBJ1-2, with no clear D. V dropped 6 bases and J dropped 4 bases, with 12 bases sitting between them. This CDR3 comprises 13 residues.

This chain connects TRBV12-3 or TRBV12-4 to TRBJ2-3, with 13 bases identical to TRBD2. CDR3 length: 16 residues. Trimming removed 11 bases from V and 0 bases from J; junction bases left unmatched: 8. The CDR3 DNA is TGTGCCTGCTCGGGACTAGCGGGGATAAGCACAGATACGCAGTATTTT. It translates to CACSGLAGISTDTQYF.